The entry that follows covers one TCR beta chain sequence. These data belong to a study of control samples from healthy donors and cancer patients. Here immunoSEQ multiplex PCR was the method, and the copy in TCRdb shows in-frame clones only, minus some. The sample contains 100,000 to 130,000 clones, roughly 79% of which appear only once. The V and J ends lost 4 bases and 0 bases respectively, with 19 bases between them. The V gene's germline CDR1 is SNHLY and CDR2 FYNNEI. The CDR3 is 18 amino acids. The J gene is TRBJ2-4, the V gene TRBV2; D call uncertain. The sample taken for sequencing was blood. This TCR was sampled from a man younger than 35 in good health. This chain's CDR3 is CASSAIRNRTLAKNIQYF. In nucleotides, the CDR3 is TGTGCCAGCAGTGCAATACGAAACCGGACCTTAGCCAAAAACATTCAGTACTTC.